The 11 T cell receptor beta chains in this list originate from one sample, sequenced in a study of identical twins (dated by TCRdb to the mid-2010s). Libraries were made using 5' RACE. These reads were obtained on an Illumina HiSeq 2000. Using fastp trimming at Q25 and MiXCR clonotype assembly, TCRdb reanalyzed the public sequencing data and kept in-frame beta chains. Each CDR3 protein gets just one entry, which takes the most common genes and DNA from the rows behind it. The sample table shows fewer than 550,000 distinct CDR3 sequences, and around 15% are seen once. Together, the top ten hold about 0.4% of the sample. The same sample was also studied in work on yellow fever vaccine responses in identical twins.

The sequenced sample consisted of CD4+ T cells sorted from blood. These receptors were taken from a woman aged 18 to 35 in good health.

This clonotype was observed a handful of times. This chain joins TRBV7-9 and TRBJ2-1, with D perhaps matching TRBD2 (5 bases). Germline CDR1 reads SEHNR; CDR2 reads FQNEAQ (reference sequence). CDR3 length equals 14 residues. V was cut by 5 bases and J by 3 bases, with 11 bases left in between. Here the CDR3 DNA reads TGTGCCAGCAGCACTGGAGGCTACTACAATGAGCAGTTCTTC. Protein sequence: CASSTGGYYNEQFF.

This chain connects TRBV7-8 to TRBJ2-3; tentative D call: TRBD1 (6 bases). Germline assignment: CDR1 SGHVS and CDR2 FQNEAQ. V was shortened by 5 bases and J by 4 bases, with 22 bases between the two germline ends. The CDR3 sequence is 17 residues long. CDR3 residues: CASSLLPGLGGPDTQYF. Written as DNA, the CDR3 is TGTGCCAGCAGCCTCCTCCCAGGGCTAGGGGGTCCAGATACGCAGTATTTT. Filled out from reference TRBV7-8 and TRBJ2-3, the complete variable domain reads GAGVSQSPRYKVAKRGQDVALRCDPISGHVSLFWYQQALGQGPEFLTYFQNEAQLDKSGLPSDRFFAERPEGSVSTLKIQRTQQEDSAVYLCASSLLPGLGGPDTQYFGPGTRLTVL.

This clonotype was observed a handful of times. CDR3 sequence (DNA): TGTGCCAGCAGTTCTCCAGCGGGAGATAAGACAGATGAGCAGTTCTTC. Encoded protein: CASSSPAGDKTDEQFF. The chain joins TRBV28 to TRBJ2-1, with TRBD2 matching over 8 bases. V lost 4 bases to trimming and J lost 8 bases; unmatched junction nucleotides: 13. CDR1 MDHEN and CDR2 SYDVKM come from the germline V gene. There are 16 residues in the CDR3.

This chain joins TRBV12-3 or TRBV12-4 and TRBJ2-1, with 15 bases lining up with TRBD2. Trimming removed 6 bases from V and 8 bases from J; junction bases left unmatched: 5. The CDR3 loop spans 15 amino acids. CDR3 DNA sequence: TGTGCCAGCAGCAGGACTAGCGGGGGGGCCTATGAGCAGTTCTTC. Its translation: CASSRTSGGAYEQFF.

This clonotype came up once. CDR3 bases: TGTGCCAGCAGCTTGGAGGGGCACAGGTCGGTCTACGAGCAGTACTTC. Translated, it gives CASSLEGHRSVYEQYF. V is TRBV5-5 and J is TRBJ2-7; a weak D match, TRBD1 (5 bases). This CDR3 spans 16 amino acids. Germline V gives CDR1 SGHKS, CDR2 YYEKEE (reference sequence). V was cut by 0 bases and J by 3 bases, with 16 bases left in between.

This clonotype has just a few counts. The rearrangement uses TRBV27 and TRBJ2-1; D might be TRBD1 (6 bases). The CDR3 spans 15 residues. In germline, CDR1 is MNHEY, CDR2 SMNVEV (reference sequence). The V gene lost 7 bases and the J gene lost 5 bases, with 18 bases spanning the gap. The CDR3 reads CASNPRDTGNNEQFF. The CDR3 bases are TGTGCCAGCAACCCCCGGGACACCGGGAACAATGAGCAGTTCTTC.

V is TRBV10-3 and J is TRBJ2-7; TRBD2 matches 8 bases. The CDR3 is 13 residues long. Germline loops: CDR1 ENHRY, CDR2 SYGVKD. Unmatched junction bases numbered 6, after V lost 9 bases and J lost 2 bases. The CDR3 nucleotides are TGTGCCATGTCACTAGCGGATACCTACGAGCAGTACTTC. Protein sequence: CAMSLADTYEQYF.

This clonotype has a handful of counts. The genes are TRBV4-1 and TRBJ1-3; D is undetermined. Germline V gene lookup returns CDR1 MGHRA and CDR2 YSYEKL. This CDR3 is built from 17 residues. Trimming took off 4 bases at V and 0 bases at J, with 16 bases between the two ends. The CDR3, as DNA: TGCGCCAGCAGCCGACGGCAACCGGATCTCTCTGGAAACACCATATATTTT. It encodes CASSRRQPDLSGNTIYF.

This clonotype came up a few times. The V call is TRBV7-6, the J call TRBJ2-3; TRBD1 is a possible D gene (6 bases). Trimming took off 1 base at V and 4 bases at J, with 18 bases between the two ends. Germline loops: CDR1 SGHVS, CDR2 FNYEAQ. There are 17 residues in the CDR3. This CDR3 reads CASSLGYRVVGPDTQYF. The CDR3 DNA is TGTGCCAGCAGCTTAGGATACAGGGTGGTGGGGCCAGATACGCAGTATTTT.

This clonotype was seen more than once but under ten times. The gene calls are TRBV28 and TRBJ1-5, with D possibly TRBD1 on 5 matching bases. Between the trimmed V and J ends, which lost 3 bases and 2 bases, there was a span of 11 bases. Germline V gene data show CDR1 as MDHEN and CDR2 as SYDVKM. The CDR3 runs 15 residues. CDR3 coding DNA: TGTGCCAGCAGTTTTTCCTCGACAGGCAATCAGCCCCAGCATTTT. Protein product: CASSFSSTGNQPQHF.

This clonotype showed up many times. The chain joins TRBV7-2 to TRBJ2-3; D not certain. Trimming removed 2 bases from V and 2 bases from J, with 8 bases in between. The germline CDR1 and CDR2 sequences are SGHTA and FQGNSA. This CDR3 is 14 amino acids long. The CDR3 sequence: CASSLRQTTDTQYF. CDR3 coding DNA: TGTGCCAGCAGCTTACGGCAGACCACAGATACGCAGTATTTT.